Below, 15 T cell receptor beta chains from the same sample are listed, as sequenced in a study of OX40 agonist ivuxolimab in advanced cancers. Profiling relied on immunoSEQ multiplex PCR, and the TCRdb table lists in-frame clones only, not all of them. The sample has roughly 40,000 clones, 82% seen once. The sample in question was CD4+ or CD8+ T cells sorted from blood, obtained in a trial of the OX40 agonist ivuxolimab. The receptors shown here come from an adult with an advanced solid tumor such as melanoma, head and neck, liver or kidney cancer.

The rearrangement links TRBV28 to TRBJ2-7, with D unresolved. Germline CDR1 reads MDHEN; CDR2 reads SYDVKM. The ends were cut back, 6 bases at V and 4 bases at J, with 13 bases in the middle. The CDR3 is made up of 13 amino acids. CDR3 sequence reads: CASSPHRLYEQYF. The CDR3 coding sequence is TGTGCCAGCAGCCCCCATAGACTGTACGAGCAGTACTTC. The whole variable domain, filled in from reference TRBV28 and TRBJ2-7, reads DVKVTQSSRYLVKRTGEKVFLECVQDMDHENMFWYRQDPGLGLRLIYFSYDVKMKEKGDIPEGYSVSREKKERFSLILESASTNQTSMYLCASSPHRLYEQYFGPGTRLTVT.

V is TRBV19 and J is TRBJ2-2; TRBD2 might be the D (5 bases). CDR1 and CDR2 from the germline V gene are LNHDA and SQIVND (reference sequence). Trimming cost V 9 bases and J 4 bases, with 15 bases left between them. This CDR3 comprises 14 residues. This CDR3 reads CASGVVGSTGELFF. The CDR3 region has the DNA TGTGCCAGCGGGGTGGTTGGGTCCACCGGGGAGCTGTTTTTT.

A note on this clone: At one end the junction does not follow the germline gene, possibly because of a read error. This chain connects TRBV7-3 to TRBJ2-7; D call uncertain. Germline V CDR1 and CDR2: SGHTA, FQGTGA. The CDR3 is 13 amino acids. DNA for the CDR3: TGTGCCAGCAGCTTGACCTCCTCCAACGAGCAGTACTTC. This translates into CASSLTSSNEQYF. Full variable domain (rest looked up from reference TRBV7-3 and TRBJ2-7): GAGVSQTPSNKVTEKGKYVELRCDPISGHTALYWYRQSLGQGPEFLIYFQGTGAADDSGLPNDRFFAVRPEGSVSTLKIQRTERGDSAVYLCASSLTSSNEQYFGPGTRLTVT.

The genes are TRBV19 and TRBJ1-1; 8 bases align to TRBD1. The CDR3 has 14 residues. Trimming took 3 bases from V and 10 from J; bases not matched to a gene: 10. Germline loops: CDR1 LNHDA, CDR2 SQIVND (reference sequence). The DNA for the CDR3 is TGTGCCAGTAGTATCAGTGCAGGGGGCGCGGTAGCTTTCTTT. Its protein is CASSISAGGAVAFF.

The chain's CDR3 is CASSVGGQGELFF. As DNA, the CDR3 is TGTGCCAGTAGTGTCGGGGGCCAAGGGGAGCTGTTTTTT. This rearrangement joins TRBV19 to TRBJ2-2, with D tentatively TRBD1 or TRBD2 (6 bases each). Germline CDR1 LNHDA, CDR2 SQIVND (reference sequence). This CDR3 comprises 13 residues. The ends were cut back, 5 bases at V and 8 bases at J, with 12 bases in the middle.

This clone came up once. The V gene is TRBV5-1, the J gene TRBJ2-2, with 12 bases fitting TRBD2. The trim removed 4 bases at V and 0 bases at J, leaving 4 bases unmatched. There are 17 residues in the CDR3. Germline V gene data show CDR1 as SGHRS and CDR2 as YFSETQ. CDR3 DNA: TGCGCCAGCAGCACCCGACTAGCGGGGGCGAACACCGGGGAGCTGTTTTTT. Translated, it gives CASSTRLAGANTGELFF.

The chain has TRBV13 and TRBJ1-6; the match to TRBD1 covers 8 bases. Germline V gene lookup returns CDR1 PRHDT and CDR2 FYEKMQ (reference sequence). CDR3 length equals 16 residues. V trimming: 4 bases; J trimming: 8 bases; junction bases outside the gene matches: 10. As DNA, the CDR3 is TGTGCCAGCAGCTCCCCGGCGGGACAGGAGGATTCACCCCTCCACTTT. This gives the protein CASSSPAGQEDSPLHF.

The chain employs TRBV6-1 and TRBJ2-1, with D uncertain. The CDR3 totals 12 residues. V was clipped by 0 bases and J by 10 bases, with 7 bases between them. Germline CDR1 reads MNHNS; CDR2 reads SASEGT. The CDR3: CASSEAAEEQFF. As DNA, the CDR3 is TGTGCCAGCAGTGAAGCAGCTGAAGAGCAGTTCTTC.

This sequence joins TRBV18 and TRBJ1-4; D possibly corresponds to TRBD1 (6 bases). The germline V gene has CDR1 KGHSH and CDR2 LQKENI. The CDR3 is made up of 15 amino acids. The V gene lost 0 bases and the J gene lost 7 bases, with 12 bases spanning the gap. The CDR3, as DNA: TGTGCCAGCTCACCACCCCGGGGGCGCGGTGAAAAACTGTTTTTT. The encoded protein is CASSPPRGRGEKLFF.

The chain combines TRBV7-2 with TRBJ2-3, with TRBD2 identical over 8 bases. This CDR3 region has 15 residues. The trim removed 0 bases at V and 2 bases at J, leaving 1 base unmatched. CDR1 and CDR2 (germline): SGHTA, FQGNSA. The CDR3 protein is CASSLAGRATDTQYF. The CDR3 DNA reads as TGTGCCAGCAGCTTAGCCGGGAGGGCCACAGATACGCAGTATTTT.

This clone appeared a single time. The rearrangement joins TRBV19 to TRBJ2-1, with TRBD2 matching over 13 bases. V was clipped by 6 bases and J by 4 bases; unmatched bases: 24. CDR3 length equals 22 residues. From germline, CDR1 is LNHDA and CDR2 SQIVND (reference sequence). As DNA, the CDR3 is TGTGCCAGTAGCCTAGGACAGGGAAGTGGACTAGCGGGAGCCTCGGGTTACAATGAGCAGTTCTTC. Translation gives CASSLGQGSGLAGASGYNEQFF.

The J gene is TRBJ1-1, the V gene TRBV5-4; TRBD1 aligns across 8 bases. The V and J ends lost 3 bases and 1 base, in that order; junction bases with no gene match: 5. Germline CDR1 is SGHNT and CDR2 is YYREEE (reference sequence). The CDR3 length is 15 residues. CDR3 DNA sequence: TGTGCCAGCAGCTCAAACAGGGGGAGGAACACTGAAGCTTTCTTT. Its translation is CASSSNRGRNTEAFF.

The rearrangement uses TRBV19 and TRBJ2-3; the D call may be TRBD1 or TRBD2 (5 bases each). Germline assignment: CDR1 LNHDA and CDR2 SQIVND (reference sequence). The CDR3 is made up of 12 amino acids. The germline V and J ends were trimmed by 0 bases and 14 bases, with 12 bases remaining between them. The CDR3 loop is CASSIDGDQRYF. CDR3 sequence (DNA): TGTGCCAGTAGTATAGATGGGGACCAACGGTATTTT.

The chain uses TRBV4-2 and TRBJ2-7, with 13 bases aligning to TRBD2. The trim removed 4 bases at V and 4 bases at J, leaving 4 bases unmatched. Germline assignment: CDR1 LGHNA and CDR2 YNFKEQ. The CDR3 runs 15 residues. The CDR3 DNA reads TGTGCCAGCAGCCCCTGGACTAGCGGGAGTTACGAGCAGTACTTC. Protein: CASSPWTSGSYEQYF.

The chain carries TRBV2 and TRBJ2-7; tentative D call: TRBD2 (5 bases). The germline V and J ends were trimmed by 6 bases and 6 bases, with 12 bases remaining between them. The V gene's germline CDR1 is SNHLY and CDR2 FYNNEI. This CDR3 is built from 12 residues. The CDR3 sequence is CASRLTSSEQYF. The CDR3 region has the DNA TGTGCCAGCAGGCTTACTAGTTCCGAGCAGTACTTC.